Below, one T cell receptor (beta chain) is given with its context. The data derive from a study of blood T cell repertoires in COVID-19. The CDR3 consists of 16 residues. Germline CDR1 reads LNHDA; CDR2 reads SQIVND (reference sequence). V lost 3 bases and J lost 1, with 13 bases in between. Assay: immunoSEQ multiplex PCR; the TCRdb copy retains only in-frame clones and omits some. This table holds 30,000 to 45,000 clones, about 90% found once. Input material: peripheral blood. The J gene is TRBJ1-3, the V gene TRBV19; no firm D call. The receptor was derived from a man between 70 and 80 years old with acute or convalescent COVID-19. This CDR3 is CASSIPQTASGNTIYF. In nucleotides, the CDR3 is TGTGCCAGTAGTATCCCACAGACGGCTTCTGGAAACACCATATATTTT.